Sequencing of this T cell receptor beta chain was carried out in a study of cytomegalovirus exposure and HLA in healthy donors. Study conclusions and caveats: Overall, about 160 TCR beta chains were annotated as cytomegalovirus-associated. In an earlier analysis, about 87% or about 30%: the productive usage of most TCR beta V segments.

The PCR was carried out with 60 Vbeta primers and 13 Jbeta primers. Sequenced by immunoSEQ multiplex PCR; TCRdb stores in-frame clones only, minus some. This sample carries some 170,000 clones, nearly 80% of them seen once, and the ten largest clones take about 3%. With regard to this clone: Antigen: not known.

This TCR came from a female donor in good health and CMV-seronegative. The specimen sequenced was PBMCs.

CDR3 DNA: TGTGCCAGCAGCTCAAGGGGGAGCGGGGGCCTTGGATCCTACGAGCAGTACTTC. Translating it yields CASSSRGSGGLGSYEQYF. The chain employs TRBV11-2 and TRBJ2-7, with 8 positions matching TRBD2. Trimming cost V 4 bases and J 1 base; bases outside gene matches: 15. Germline CDR1 SGHAT, CDR2 FQNNGV. The CDR3 runs 18 residues.